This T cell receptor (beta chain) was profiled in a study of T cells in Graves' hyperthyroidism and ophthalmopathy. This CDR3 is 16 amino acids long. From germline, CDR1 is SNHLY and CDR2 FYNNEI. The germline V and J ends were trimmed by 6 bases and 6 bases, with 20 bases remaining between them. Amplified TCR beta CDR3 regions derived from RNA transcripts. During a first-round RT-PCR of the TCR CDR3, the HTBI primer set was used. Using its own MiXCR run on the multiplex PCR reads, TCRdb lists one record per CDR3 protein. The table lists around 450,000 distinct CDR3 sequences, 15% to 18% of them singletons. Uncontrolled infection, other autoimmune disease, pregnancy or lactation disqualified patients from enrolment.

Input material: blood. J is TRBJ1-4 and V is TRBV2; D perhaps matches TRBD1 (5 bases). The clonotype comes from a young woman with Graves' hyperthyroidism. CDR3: CASSAGGGGPYEKLFF. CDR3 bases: TGTGCCAGCAGCGCCGGCGGGGGGGGACCCTATGAAAAACTGTTTTTT.